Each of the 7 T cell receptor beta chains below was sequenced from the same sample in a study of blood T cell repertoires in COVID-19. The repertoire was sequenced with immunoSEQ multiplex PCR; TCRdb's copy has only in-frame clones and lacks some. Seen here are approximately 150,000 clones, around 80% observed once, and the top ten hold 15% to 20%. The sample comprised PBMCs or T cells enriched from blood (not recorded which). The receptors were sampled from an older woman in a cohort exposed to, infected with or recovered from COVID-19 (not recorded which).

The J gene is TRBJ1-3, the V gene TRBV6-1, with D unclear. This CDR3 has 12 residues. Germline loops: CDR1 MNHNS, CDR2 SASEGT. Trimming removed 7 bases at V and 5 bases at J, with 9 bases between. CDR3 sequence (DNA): TGTGCCAGCACGGAACAGAGAAACACCATATATTTT. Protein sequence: CASTEQRNTIYF.

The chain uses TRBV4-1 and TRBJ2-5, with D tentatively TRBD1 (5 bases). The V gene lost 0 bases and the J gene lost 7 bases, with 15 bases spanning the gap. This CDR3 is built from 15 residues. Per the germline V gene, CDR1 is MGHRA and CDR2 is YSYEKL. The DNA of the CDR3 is TGCGCCAGCAGCCAAGACCCCGGGCAGGGTGGGACCCAGTACTTC. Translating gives CASSQDPGQGGTQYF.

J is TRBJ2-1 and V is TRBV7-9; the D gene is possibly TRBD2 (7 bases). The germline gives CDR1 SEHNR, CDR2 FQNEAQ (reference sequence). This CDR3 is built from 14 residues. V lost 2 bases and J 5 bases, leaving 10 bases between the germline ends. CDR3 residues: CASSLREGDNEQFF. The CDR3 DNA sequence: TGTGCCAGCAGCTTAAGGGAGGGGGACAATGAGCAGTTCTTC. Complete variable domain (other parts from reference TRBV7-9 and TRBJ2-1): DTGVSQNPRHKITKRGQNVTFRCDPISEHNRLYWYRQTLGQGPEFLTYFQNEAQLEKSRLLSDRFSAERPKGSFSTLEIQRTEQGDSAMYLCASSLREGDNEQFFGPGTRLTVL.

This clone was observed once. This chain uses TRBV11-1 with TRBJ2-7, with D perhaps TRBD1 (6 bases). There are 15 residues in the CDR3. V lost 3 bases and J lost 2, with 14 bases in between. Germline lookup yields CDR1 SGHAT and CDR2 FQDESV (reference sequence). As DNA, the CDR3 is TGTGCCAGCAGCTTGCCAGGGGTTCTGGCCTACGAGCAGTACTTC. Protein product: CASSLPGVLAYEQYF.

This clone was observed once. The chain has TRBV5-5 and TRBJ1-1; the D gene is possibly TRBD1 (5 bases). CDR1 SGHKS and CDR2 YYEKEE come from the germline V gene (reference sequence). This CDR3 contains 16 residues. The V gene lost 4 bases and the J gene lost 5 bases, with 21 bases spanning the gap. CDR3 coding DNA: TGTGCCAGCAGCCGGCTTAGGGGCGCTCTGGGGACTGAAGCTTTCTTT. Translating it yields CASSRLRGALGTEAFF.

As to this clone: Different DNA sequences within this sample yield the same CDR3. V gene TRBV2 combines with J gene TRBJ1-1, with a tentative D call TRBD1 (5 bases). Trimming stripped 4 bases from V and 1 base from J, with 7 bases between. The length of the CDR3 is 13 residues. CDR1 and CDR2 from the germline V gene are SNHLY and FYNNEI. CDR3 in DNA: TGTGCCAGCAGTGGACAGCCGAACACTGAAGCTTTCTTT. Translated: CASSGQPNTEAFF.

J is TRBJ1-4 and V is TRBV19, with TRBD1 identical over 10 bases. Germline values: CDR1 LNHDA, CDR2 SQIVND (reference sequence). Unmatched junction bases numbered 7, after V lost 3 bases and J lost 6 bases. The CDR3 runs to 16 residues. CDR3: CASSIPSGTGDEKLFF. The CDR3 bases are TGTGCCAGTAGTATCCCATCCGGGACAGGGGATGAAAAACTGTTTTTT. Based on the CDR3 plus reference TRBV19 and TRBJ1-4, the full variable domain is DGGITQSPKYLFRKEGQNVTLSCEQNLNHDAMYWYRQDPGQGLRLIYYSQIVNDFQKGDIAEGYSVSREKKESFPLTVTSAQKNPTAFYLCASSIPSGTGDEKLFFGSGTQLSVL.